A single sample gave rise to the 31 T cell receptor beta chains below, sequenced in a study of blood T cell repertoires in COVID-19. Clones were sequenced by immunoSEQ multiplex PCR, and TCRdb holds only the in-frame ones, with some missing. This table holds around 200,000 clones, 85% to 90% found once. Sequenced sample: peripheral blood. The receptors come from a man in his 70s with active or convalescent COVID-19.

The rearrangement uses TRBV10-3 and TRBJ2-7, with a weak D call TRBD2 (5 bases). Trimming pared 10 bases from V and 2 bases from J, leaving 15 bases between. Per the germline V gene, CDR1 is ENHRY and CDR2 is SYGVKD. This CDR3 has 13 residues. The CDR3 region has the DNA TGTGCCACGGGGAAGACCATGACCTACGAGCAGTACTTC. Its translation is CATGKTMTYEQYF.

The CDR3 here is CASSPSQGSNQPQHF. The CDR3 DNA reads TGTGCCAGCTCACCTTCACAGGGAAGCAATCAGCCCCAGCATTTT. The V call is TRBV18, the J call TRBJ1-5; the D gene is possibly TRBD1 (6 bases). Trimming removed 3 bases from V and 1 base from J, with 10 bases in between. Germline-derived CDR1 and CDR2 are KGHSH and LQKENI. The CDR3 runs to 15 residues.

The chain joins TRBV19 to TRBJ1-5; no reliable D call. There are 15 residues in the CDR3. The germline V gene has CDR1 LNHDA and CDR2 SQIVND (reference sequence). The V end was cut by 3 bases, the J end by 4 bases, with 13 bases between. The CDR3 coding sequence is TGTGCCAGTAGTATGGGCCAAGCGGGAAATCAGCCCCAGCATTTT. It specifies CASSMGQAGNQPQHF.

This chain connects TRBV7-2 to TRBJ2-1, with D maybe TRBD1 (6 bases). The CDR3 covers 13 residues. The germline V gene encodes CDR1 SGHTA and CDR2 FQGNSA. Trimming shortened V by 1 base and J by 6 bases, and 7 bases separated the two germline ends. The CDR3 DNA reads TGTGCCAGCAGCTTAGGGACAGCCAATGAGCAGTTCTTC. Its protein is CASSLGTANEQFF.

This clone was observed once. The chain joins TRBV27 to TRBJ1-6; tentative D call: TRBD1 (6 bases). Germline CDR1 reads MNHEY; CDR2 reads SMNVEV (reference sequence). The CDR3 has 16 residues. The V and J ends lost 1 base and 8 bases respectively, with 15 bases between them. CDR3 sequence (DNA): TGTGCCAGCAGTTTATGGGGCAGGGGATTAGATTCACCCCTCCACTTT. Translated: CASSLWGRGLDSPLHF.

The chain's CDR3 is CASSWTSGSSYEQYF. CDR3 bases: TGTGCCAGCAGTTGGACTAGCGGGAGCTCCTACGAGCAGTACTTC. The rearrangement joins TRBV6-5 to TRBJ2-7; the match to TRBD2 covers 13 bases. Germline V CDR1 and CDR2: MNHEY, SVGAGI. This CDR3 comprises 15 residues. Trimming at V came to 4 bases and at J to 0 bases, leaving 0 bases not matched to a gene.

The J gene is TRBJ2-5, the V gene TRBV5-1; 7 bases are a match to TRBD1. Trimming took 3 bases from V and 3 from J; bases not matched to a gene: 5. The germline V gene encodes CDR1 SGHRS and CDR2 YFSETQ. The CDR3 runs to 14 residues. Here the CDR3 DNA reads TGCGCCAGCAGCTACCCCGGGACAGAAGAGACCCAGTACTTC. Its protein product is CASSYPGTEETQYF.

V is TRBV2 and J is TRBJ1-5; TRBD1 might be the D (6 bases). Germline CDR1 and CDR2: SNHLY and FYNNEI. The V gene lost 8 bases and the J gene lost 0 bases, with 11 bases spanning the gap. The CDR3 is 14 residues long. The CDR3 spells CASFGGNSNQPQHF. DNA for the CDR3: TGTGCCAGCTTTGGGGGCAATAGCAATCAGCCCCAGCATTTT.

The V call is TRBV28, the J call TRBJ2-7, with 7 bases fitting TRBD2. Germline values: CDR1 MDHEN, CDR2 SYDVKM. J was trimmed by 6 bases and V by 5 bases; bases with no gene match: 10. The CDR3 spans 14 residues. This chain's CDR3 is CASSNPGTTSEQYF. The CDR3 DNA reads as TGTGCCAGCAGTAACCCCGGGACTACATCCGAGCAGTACTTC. Looking up the rest from reference TRBV28 and TRBJ2-7 gives the full variable domain: DVKVTQSSRYLVKRTGEKVFLECVQDMDHENMFWYRQDPGLGLRLIYFSYDVKMKEKGDIPEGYSVSREKKERFSLILESASTNQTSMYLCASSNPGTTSEQYFGPGTRLTVT.

This rearrangement joins TRBV29-1 to TRBJ1-1; D unresolved. V was pared by 2 bases and J by 7 bases, with 11 bases between. Germline lookup yields CDR1 SQVTM and CDR2 ANQGSEA. This CDR3 is 12 amino acids long. Here the CDR3 reads CSVERDTYEAFF. CDR3 DNA sequence: TGCAGCGTTGAAAGAGACACCTATGAAGCTTTCTTT.

The table lists this clone with a count of one. This chain connects TRBV19 to TRBJ1-3, with D perhaps matching TRBD1 (6 bases). Germline V gene sequence: CDR1 LNHDA, CDR2 SQIVND (reference sequence). The CDR3 totals 16 residues. The V and J ends lost 5 bases and 1 base respectively, with 15 bases between them. The chain's CDR3 is CASSSGTPRSGNTIYF. In nucleotides, the CDR3 is TGTGCCAGTAGTTCCGGGACACCCCGATCTGGAAACACCATATATTTT.

The chain couples TRBV14 to TRBJ2-7; TRBD2 matches 8 bases. The CDR3 spans 17 residues. V gave up 1 base and J gave up 0 bases; unmatched junction bases: 8. Germline V CDR1 and CDR2: SGHDN, FVKESK. The CDR3 reads CASSQGPSGPRSYEQYF. CDR3 coding DNA: TGTGCCAGCAGCCAAGGGCCTAGCGGGCCCCGCTCCTACGAGCAGTACTTC.

This chain links TRBV5-1 with TRBJ2-1; no reliable D call. The CDR3 sequence is 15 residues long. V was pared by 1 base and J by 6 bases, with 14 bases between. Germline CDR1 SGHRS, CDR2 YFSETQ. Written as DNA, the CDR3 is TGCGCCAGCAGCTTGCCGACGACATTGGGCAATGAGCAGTTCTTC. This sequence encodes CASSLPTTLGNEQFF.

This chain uses TRBV28 with TRBJ1-1, with D possibly being TRBD1 (6 bases). The germline CDR1 and CDR2 sequences are MDHEN and SYDVKM. This CDR3 is 16 amino acids long. V was clipped by 5 bases and J by 5 bases, with 21 bases between them. CDR3 amino acids: CASSPGPGGAWTEAFF. The CDR3 region has the DNA TGTGCCAGCAGTCCAGGCCCGGGGGGGGCTTGGACTGAAGCTTTCTTT.

J is TRBJ1-4 and V is TRBV25-1; weak D call: TRBD1 (5 bases). The CDR3 loop spans 15 amino acids. In germline, CDR1 is MGHDK, CDR2 SYGVNS. Trimming removed 5 bases at V and 6 bases at J, with 16 bases between. CDR3 nucleotides: TGTGCCAGCAGTCCACTCGGGGGGAGCGATGAAAAACTGTTTTTT. Amino acid sequence: CASSPLGGSDEKLFF.

In its sample, this clone was seen once. The chain recombines TRBV3-1 (or the pseudogene TRBV3-2) with TRBJ2-5; D perhaps matches TRBD2 (5 bases). Germline-derived CDR1 and CDR2 are LGHDT and YNNKEL (reference sequence). This CDR3 contains 13 residues. The V and J ends lost 0 bases and 5 bases respectively, with 7 bases between them. For the CDR3, the DNA is TGTGCCAGCAGCCAAGAAGGAGGTGAGACCCAGTACTTC. This encodes CASSQEGGETQYF.

In DNA form, the CDR3 reads TGTGCCAGCAGCATAAATAGCGGCCCCGCCGGGGGGGCAGATACGCAGTATTTT. Translated: CASSINSGPAGGADTQYF. V and J are TRBV7-6 and TRBJ2-3; 8 nucleotides match TRBD2. In germline, CDR1 is SGHVS, CDR2 FNYEAQ. This CDR3 spans 18 amino acids. V was clipped by 5 bases and J by 4 bases; unmatched bases: 17. Variable domain in full (rest from reference TRBV7-6 and TRBJ2-3): GAGVSQSPRYKVTKRGQDVALRCDPISGHVSLYWYRQALGQGPEFLTYFNYEAQQDKSGLPNDRFSAERPEGSISTLTIQRTEQRDSAMYRCASSINSGPAGGADTQYFGPGTRLTVL.

The chain is built from TRBV19 and TRBJ1-5, with a possible D match to TRBD1 (5 bases). V was cut by 5 bases and J by 6 bases, with 17 bases left in between. CDR3 size: 15 residues. Looked up from germline, CDR1 is LNHDA and CDR2 is SQIVND (reference sequence). The CDR3 reads CASSDQGMFGQPQHF. For the CDR3, the DNA is TGTGCCAGTAGTGACCAGGGTATGTTCGGTCAGCCCCAGCATTTT.

V is TRBV19 and J is TRBJ1-2; TRBD1 matches 7 bases. CDR3 length: 12 amino acids. J gave up 4 bases and V 6 bases, and 2 bases lay outside the gene matches. Germline CDR1 LNHDA, CDR2 SQIVND (reference sequence). The CDR3 coding sequence is TGTGCCAGTAGGGACAGGTCCTATGGCTACACCTTC. It codes for CASRDRSYGYTF.

The chain combines TRBV10-3 with TRBJ2-3, with 8 bases matching TRBD2. V shed 3 bases, J shed 2 bases, and the junction held 10 bases outside the gene matches. The CDR3 has 17 residues. Germline CDR1 ENHRY, CDR2 SYGVKD. Here the CDR3 DNA reads TGTGCCATCAGTGAAGGGGTTTTAGCGGGGTACACAGATACGCAGTATTTT. This translates into CAISEGVLAGYTDTQYF.

The gene calls are TRBV29-1 and TRBJ1-1, with 7 bases that match TRBD1. Trimming at V came to 4 bases and at J to 6 bases, leaving 5 bases not matched to a gene. Looked up from germline, CDR1 is SQVTM and CDR2 is ANQGSEA. The CDR3 covers 12 residues. The DNA of the CDR3 is TGCAGCGTTGGGCAGGGGGTCTCTGAAGCTTTCTTT. It encodes CSVGQGVSEAFF.

This chain uses TRBV28 with TRBJ1-6, with TRBD1 matching over 7 bases. Germline loops: CDR1 MDHEN, CDR2 SYDVKM. The CDR3 sequence is 14 residues long. With 6 bases clipped from V and 7 bases from J, the junction kept 6 bases outside the gene matches. For the CDR3, the DNA is TGTGCCAGCAGCTCCGACAGGGTGAATTCACCCCTCCACTTT. Translating gives CASSSDRVNSPLHF.

The CDR3 here is CASSVQGQGDEKLFF. As DNA, the CDR3 is TGTGCCAGCAGTGTTCAGGGACAGGGCGATGAAAAACTGTTTTTT. The chain joins TRBV2 to TRBJ1-4; the match to TRBD1 covers 9 bases. Germline values: CDR1 SNHLY, CDR2 FYNNEI. The V gene end was trimmed by 4 bases and the J gene end by 6 bases; junction bases not matched to a gene: 6. This CDR3 is 15 amino acids long. The full variable domain, rest sourced from reference TRBV2 and TRBJ1-4, is EPEVTQTPSHQVTQMGQEVILRCVPISNHLYFYWYRQILGQKVEFLVSFYNNEISEKSEIFDDQFSVERPDGSNFTLKIRSTKLEDSAMYFCASSVQGQGDEKLFFGSGTQLSVL.

The J gene is TRBJ1-6, the V gene TRBV5-5; possible D gene TRBD1, 6 bases. Germline V gene sequence: CDR1 SGHKS, CDR2 YYEKEE (reference sequence). Trimming left V 0 bases short and J 7 bases short, with 14 bases between. There are 16 residues in the CDR3. CDR3 residues: CASSLVSGVQNSPLHF. CDR3 sequence (DNA): TGTGCCAGCAGCTTGGTGTCAGGGGTTCAGAATTCACCCCTCCACTTT.

This chain joins TRBV7-2 and TRBJ2-2; D unresolved. V was cut by 5 bases and J by 5 bases, with 15 bases left in between. Germline CDR1 is SGHTA and CDR2 is FQGNSA. This CDR3 comprises 15 residues. CDR3 bases: TGTGCCAGCAGCCAAGCCCGACTCAATACCGGGGAGCTGTTTTTT. Its protein is CASSQARLNTGELFF.

This clone occurred once. CDR3 residues: CASSITQTSGRAHEQYF. Written as DNA, the CDR3 is TGTGCCAGTAGTATCACCCAAACTAGCGGGAGGGCCCACGAGCAGTACTTC. The chain employs TRBV19 and TRBJ2-7; the match to TRBD2 covers 13 bases. The CDR3 is 17 amino acids. The V gene's germline CDR1 is LNHDA and CDR2 SQIVND (reference sequence). The V gene end was trimmed by 3 bases and the J gene end by 5 bases; junction bases not matched to a gene: 10.

In its sample, this clone was seen a few times. The chain recombines TRBV10-1 with TRBJ2-7; 9 bases line up with TRBD1. Looked up from germline, CDR1 is WNHNN and CDR2 is SYGVQD (reference sequence). J gave up 13 bases and V 6 bases, and 10 bases lay outside the gene matches. CDR3 length equals 12 residues. The chain's CDR3 is CASSENRDRAYF. As DNA, the CDR3 is TGCGCCAGCAGCGAAAACCGGGACAGGGCTTACTTC.

The chain has TRBV9 and TRBJ1-3; tentative D call: TRBD1 (6 bases). This CDR3 has 15 amino acids. With 4 bases removed from V and 0 bases from J, the gap between germline ends came to 11 bases. Germline V CDR1 and CDR2: SGDLS, YYNGEE. CDR3 bases: TGTGCCAGCAGCCCGGGGGGCCTCTCTGGAAACACCATATATTTT. The encoded protein is CASSPGGLSGNTIYF. The full variable domain, its missing parts supplied by reference TRBV9 and TRBJ1-3, is DSGVTQTPKHLITATGQRVTLRCSPRSGDLSVYWYQQSLDQGLQFLIQYYNGEERAKGNILERFSAQQFPDLHSELNLSSLELGDSALYFCASSPGGLSGNTIYFGEGSWLTVV.

The J gene is TRBJ1-5, the V gene TRBV27; 8 nucleotides line up with TRBD1. Germline trimming cut 10 bases from V and 5 bases from J; bases unmatched to any gene: 10. This CDR3 has 14 residues. The germline V gene has CDR1 MNHEY and CDR2 SMNVEV (reference sequence). The CDR3: CANTDRADDQPQHF. CDR3 in DNA: TGTGCCAATACGGACAGGGCGGACGATCAGCCCCAGCATTTT.

DNA of the CDR3: TGCGCCAGCAGCCAAGATCCTCCCGACAGGCACAATCAGCCCCAGCATTTT. Protein: CASSQDPPDRHNQPQHF. The V gene is TRBV4-1, the J gene TRBJ1-5, with a tentative D call TRBD1 (6 bases). This CDR3 is built from 17 residues. V lost 0 bases to trimming and J lost 3 bases, with 15 bases between them. CDR1 and CDR2 (germline): MGHRA, YSYEKL.

This rearrangement joins TRBV6-5 to TRBJ1-1; 7 bases align to TRBD1. This CDR3 has 15 amino acids. Germline assignment: CDR1 MNHEY and CDR2 SVGAGI. After removal of 7 bases from V and 5 bases from J, the junction contained 13 bases not matched to a gene. CDR3 nucleotides: TGTGCCAGCATGTCAGGGGGGAAAATTAGGACTGAAGCTTTCTTT. Encoded protein: CASMSGGKIRTEAFF.